These T cell receptor beta chains were read from a single sample in a study of blood T cells in healthy people across ages. TCRdb passed the 5' RACE reads through MiXCR, listing each CDR3 protein once. The profile shows more than 600,000 distinct CDR3 sequences, approximately 25% of them singletons. The same sample was also used in a study of T cells of mothers and their children.

Material for sequencing was blood. All receptors come from a boy between 5 and 17 years old in good health. Each CDR3 is given with its conserved first and last residue. Rows may omit the clone size; those that give it use once, few, many or a size class.

TRBJ1-1,few,TRBV15,CATSRDQWTGWTEAFF
TRBJ2-2,.,TRBV5-6,CASSYDLWGAGELFF
TRBJ2-5,few,TRBV7-2,CASSFSLGETQYF
TRBJ2-5,.,TRBV10-3,CAISAAGVETQYF
TRBJ2-7,.,TRBV12-3/TRBV12-4,CASSSSNRASYEQYF
TRBJ2-1,few,TRBV29-1,CSVSYRSLQGGEQFF
TRBJ1-3,.,TRBV20-1,CSARDPTVVSGNTIYF
TRBJ2-1,.,TRBV5-5,CASSRDFLYIYNEQFF
TRBJ1-5,.,TRBV27,CASSLIGGNQPQHF
TRBJ2-1,.,TRBV29-1,CSVGGLAGVNEQFF
TRBJ2-2,.,TRBV29-1,CSVEAGHTGELFF
TRBJ1-5,once,TRBV15,CATSRDSGQPQHF